A selection of T cell receptor beta chains follows, all from one sample in a study of regulatory T cells in long-lasting Graves disease. MiXCR, run by TCRdb on the multiplex PCR reads, gives a single entry per CDR3 protein. Among about 470,000 distinct CDR3 sequences listed, about 15% were seen once. These data were likewise used in another study, on T cells in Graves' hyperthyroidism and ophthalmopathy.

Specimen: peripheral blood mononuclear cells (PBMCs), collected at new diagnosis, from a patient treated with antithyroid drugs. The receptors originated from a woman under 40 with Graves disease. CDR3s include the opening cysteine and the closing phenylalanine or tryptophan. A D gene is named only where the DNA matches it firmly.

D gene | J gene | CDR3 length | V gene | CDR3 protein
- | TRBJ2-1 | 16 | TRBV7-2 | CASSLEGRSSYNEQFF
TRBD1 | TRBJ2-2 | 13 | TRBV6-1 | CASRNYRGGELFF
TRBD1 | TRBJ1-2 | 15 | TRBV11-2 | CASSEGTGTPYGYTF
TRBD1 | TRBJ1-5 | 15 | TRBV2 | CASSRGDSSNQLQHF
- | TRBJ2-1 | 16 | TRBV12-3/TRBV12-4 | CASSVAPGVLYNEQFF
- | TRBJ1-6 | 16 | TRBV12-3/TRBV12-4 | CASSLRQTQGDSPLHF
- | TRBJ1-1 | 12 | TRBV6-1 | CASRLSGTEAFF
- | TRBJ1-1 | 16 | TRBV15 | CATSRVDLTGNTEAFF
- | TRBJ2-7 | 13 | TRBV7-8 | CASSLDRMYEQYF
TRBD2 | TRBJ2-3 | 17 | TRBV20-1 | CSAKSPSGLAGTDTQYF
- | TRBJ1-3 | 16 | TRBV5-1 | CASSLPPGDSGNTIYF
TRBD2 | TRBJ2-1 | 14 | TRBV15 | CATSISGGGNEQFF
- | TRBJ1-6 | 15 | TRBV6-1 | CASSEKLIYNSPLHF
TRBD1 | TRBJ1-4 | 14 | TRBV5-5 | CASSQDRWNEKLFF
TRBD2 | TRBJ2-7 | 17 | TRBV28 | CASSGSIAGVRSYEQYF
TRBD2 | TRBJ2-7 | 15 | TRBV29-1 | CSVQTSGLSSYEQYF
- | TRBJ2-2 | 15 | TRBV12-3/TRBV12-4 | CASSSTGRNTGELFF
- | TRBJ1-1 | 16 | TRBV7-9 | CASSLGAGVMNTEAFF
- | TRBJ1-2 | 14 | TRBV10-3 | CASREGGVFYGYTF
TRBD1 | TRBJ1-1 | 17 | TRBV20-1 | CSARDLRDRVVDTEAFF
- | TRBJ1-1 | 16 | TRBV3-1 | CASSLGRRIGDTEAFF
TRBD1 | TRBJ1-5 | 14 | TRBV30 | CAWSARGGNQPQHF
TRBD1 | TRBJ1-1 | 14 | TRBV5-1 | CASSPDRGGTEAFF
TRBD2 | TRBJ2-1 | 20 | TRBV7-9 | CASSLNRISGSIFSYNEQFF
- | TRBJ2-2 | 17 | TRBV4-1 | CASSQAGTDLGTGELFF
- | TRBJ2-1 | 13 | TRBV3-1 | CASSQEGLGEQFF
- | TRBJ1-3 | 12 | TRBV30 | CAWSDNRNTIYF
TRBD1 | TRBJ1-1 | 15 | TRBV6-1 | CASKRDRGQDTEAFF
TRBD1 | TRBJ1-5 | 15 | TRBV30 | CAWSDRGPGGQPQHF
- | TRBJ1-5 | 13 | TRBV4-1 | CASSQGVHQPQHF
- | TRBJ1-3 | 15 | TRBV30 | CAWSVGHLSGNTIYF
TRBD1 | TRBJ1-5 | 15 | TRBV6-5 | CASSYDRTGRQPQHF
- | TRBJ2-1 | 14 | TRBV20-1 | CSARDGPSSNEQFF
TRBD2 | TRBJ2-3 | 17 | TRBV29-1 | CSVPGTSGSGGTDTQYF
- | TRBJ2-1 | 16 | TRBV5-1 | CASSPGLRVGYNEQFF
- | TRBJ2-1 | 13 | TRBV5-5 | CASSLVWYNEQFF
- | TRBJ1-6 | 15 | TRBV15 | CATSSLDTLNSPLHF
- | TRBJ2-4 | 15 | TRBV2 | CASSEAGWAKNIQYF
- | TRBJ1-4 | 13 | TRBV6-1 | CASARGLNEKLFF
- | TRBJ2-3 | 13 | TRBV27 | CASSLSRLDTQYF
- | TRBJ2-3 | 13 | TRBV19 | CASSRRLGDTQYF
TRBD1 | TRBJ1-2 | 13 | TRBV5-1 | CASQAEGAYGYTF
- | TRBJ2-7 | 20 | TRBV25-1 | CASSVGQGRSQGKSSYEQYF
TRBD2 | TRBJ2-7 | 13 | TRBV12-3/TRBV12-4 | CASSWTSGGEQYF
- | TRBJ1-4 | 14 | TRBV13 | CASSLQSTNEKLFF
- | TRBJ1-5 | 13 | TRBV27 | CASSLGMGQPQHF
- | TRBJ1-1 | 13 | TRBV6-4 | CASRQNGNTEAFF
- | TRBJ2-6 | 16 | TRBV28 | CASSPPRDSGANVLTF
- | TRBJ1-2 | 15 | TRBV5-6 | CASSLGDTDLYGYTF
TRBD1 | TRBJ2-1 | 15 | TRBV7-3 | CASSEGTGSHNEQFF
- | TRBJ2-1 | 13 | TRBV6-1 | CASSTDGMNGQFF
- | TRBJ1-1 | 14 | TRBV30 | CAWSTGGGGTEAFF
TRBD2 | TRBJ2-7 | 14 | TRBV28 | CVLAGGRGAYEQYF